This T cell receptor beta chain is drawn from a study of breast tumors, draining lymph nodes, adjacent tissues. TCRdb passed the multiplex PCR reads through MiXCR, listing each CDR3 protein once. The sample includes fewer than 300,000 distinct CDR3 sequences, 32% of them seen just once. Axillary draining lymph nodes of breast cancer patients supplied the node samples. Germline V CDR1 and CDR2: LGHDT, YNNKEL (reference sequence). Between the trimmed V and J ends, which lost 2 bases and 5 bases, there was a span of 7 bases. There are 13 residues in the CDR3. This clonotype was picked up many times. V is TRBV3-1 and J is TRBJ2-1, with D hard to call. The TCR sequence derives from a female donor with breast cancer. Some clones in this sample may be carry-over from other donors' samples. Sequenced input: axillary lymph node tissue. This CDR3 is CASSQLGDNEQFF. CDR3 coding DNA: TGTGCCAGCAGCCAACTAGGAGACAATGAGCAGTTCTTC.